What follows are 10 T cell receptor beta chains derived from one specimen sequenced in a study of blood T cell repertoires in COVID-19. The protocol was immunoSEQ multiplex PCR, while the TCRdb copy is restricted to in-frame clones and leaves out a portion. The repertoire holds 150,000 or so clones, with about 91% as singletons. Sequencing was done on a sample of peripheral blood. The receptors derive from a woman aged 55-69 years with acute or convalescent COVID-19.

V usage is TRBV3-1 (or the pseudogene TRBV3-2) and J usage is TRBJ1-6; D gene ambiguous. The CDR3 sequence is 16 residues long. CDR1 and CDR2 from the germline V gene are LGHDT and YNNKEL (reference sequence). Trimming left V 4 bases short and J 14 bases short, with 24 bases between. The DNA for the CDR3 is TGTGCCAGCAGCCCCCCGGGTAGGCGTACTCTATGGACCCTCCACTTT. Translated: CASSPPGRRTLWTLHF.

The rearrangement links TRBV15 to TRBJ2-7; tentatively, D is TRBD1 (6 bases). The length of the CDR3 is 15 residues. Germline lookup yields CDR1 LNHNV and CDR2 YYDKDF (reference sequence). V was clipped by 0 bases and J by 3 bases, with 12 bases between them. CDR3 bases: TGTGCCACCAGCAGAGATTACCAGGGGCTCTACGAGCAGTACTTC. This translates into CATSRDYQGLYEQYF.

The chain joins TRBV19 to TRBJ1-2; 9 bases match TRBD1. CDR1 and CDR2 (germline): LNHDA, SQIVND (reference sequence). V lost 7 bases, J lost 8 bases, and 14 bases stayed unmatched. The CDR3 is 15 residues long. The CDR3 loop is CASTTGGRRSGGYTF. CDR3 DNA sequence: TGTGCCAGTACTACAGGGGGCAGGAGGTCTGGAGGCTACACCTTC. Supplemented by reference TRBV19 and TRBJ1-2, the full variable domain reads DGGITQSPKYLFRKEGQNVTLSCEQNLNHDAMYWYRQDPGQGLRLIYYSQIVNDFQKGDIAEGYSVSREKKESFPLTVTSAQKNPTAFYLCASTTGGRRSGGYTFGSGTRLTVV.

Here the CDR3 reads CASSSGLAGGSETQYF. As DNA, the CDR3 is TGTGCCAGCAGCTCAGGACTAGCGGGGGGCTCTGAGACCCAGTACTTC. This chain joins TRBV7-2 and TRBJ2-5; 14 bases are a match to TRBD2. CDR3 length: 16 residues. The V and J ends lost 4 bases and 5 bases, in that order; junction bases with no gene match: 6. Per the germline V gene, CDR1 is SGHTA and CDR2 is FQGNSA.

The CDR3 protein is CASSAGQGLETQYF. The CDR3 DNA is TGCGCCAGCAGCGCCGGACAGGGTTTGGAGACCCAGTACTTC. The chain uses TRBV5-1 and TRBJ2-5; 8 bases are shared with TRBD1. The V segment lost 4 bases and the J segment 5 bases; nucleotides outside the gene matches: 7. Germline CDR1 is SGHRS and CDR2 is YFSETQ. CDR3 length: 14 amino acids.

This chain uses TRBV7-2 with TRBJ1-6, with D unclear. Trimming pared 4 bases from V and 7 bases from J, leaving 17 bases between. The germline CDR1 and CDR2 sequences are SGHTA and FQGNSA. The CDR3 totals 16 residues. CDR3 bases: TGTGCCAGCAGCTCCACTCAGCGGGGATCCAATTCACCCCTCCACTTT. Its protein product is CASSSTQRGSNSPLHF.

For the CDR3, the DNA is TGTGCCAGCAGCTTGGAGGGGACTGGGGCCAACGTCCTGACTTTC. Translation gives CASSLEGTGANVLTF. The rearrangement joins TRBV5-4 to TRBJ2-6, with a weak D call TRBD1 (5 bases). The V and J ends lost 0 bases and 2 bases respectively, with 6 bases between them. Germline loops: CDR1 SGHNT, CDR2 YYREEE (reference sequence). The CDR3 is 15 amino acids.

On this clone: Other DNA sequences in this specimen translate into the identical CDR3. The J gene is TRBJ1-1, the V gene TRBV19; D gene unclear. In germline, CDR1 is LNHDA, CDR2 SQIVND (reference sequence). V lost 3 bases, J lost 1 base, and 6 bases lay in between. The CDR3 totals 13 residues. In DNA form, the CDR3 reads TGTGCCAGTAGTATCTCAGGGAACACTGAAGCTTTCTTT. Translation: CASSISGNTEAFF.

This clone was counted between two and nine times. The chain recombines TRBV6-2 or TRBV6-3 with TRBJ1-5, with a possible D match to TRBD1 (6 bases). CDR1 is MNHEY and CDR2 is SVGEGT in the germline V gene. V lost 6 bases and J 7 bases, leaving 10 bases between the germline ends. This CDR3 region has 12 residues. The CDR3 coding sequence is TGTGCCAGCAGCCACAGGGAACAGCCCCAGCATTTT. Translating it yields CASSHREQPQHF.

This clone was detected only once. This sequence joins TRBV15 and TRBJ1-4, with 7 positions matching TRBD1. CDR3 length equals 17 residues. CDR1 is LNHNV and CDR2 is YYDKDF in the germline V gene (reference sequence). J gave up 7 bases and V 0 bases, and 11 bases lay outside the gene matches. The CDR3 DNA sequence: TGTGCCACCAGCAGAGATTTGGGGGCAGGGGGTGGTGAAAAACTGTTTTTT. It encodes CATSRDLGAGGGEKLFF.